These 2 T cell receptor beta chains were sequenced from one sample in a study of control samples from healthy donors and cancer patients. Measured with immunoSEQ multiplex PCR; TCRdb has only the in-frame clones, and not every one. This table holds 130,000 or so clones, more than 80% found once. The specimen sequenced was blood. The receptor set was obtained from a man aged 35 to 55 in good health.

The chain employs TRBV5-1 and TRBJ1-6; 8 nucleotides align to TRBD1. Germline-derived CDR1 and CDR2 are SGHRS and YFSETQ. This CDR3 spans 14 amino acids. V shed 7 bases and J 5 bases; nucleotides not matched to a gene: 5. DNA of the CDR3: TGCGCCAGCGCTCGGACAGGGCATAATTCACCCCTCCACTTT. Encoded protein: CASARTGHNSPLHF.

This clone occurred once. The V call is TRBV29-1, the J call TRBJ2-1, with 13 bases identical to TRBD2. Per germline, CDR1 SQVTM and CDR2 ANQGSEA. J was trimmed by 6 bases and V by 5 bases; bases with no gene match: 22. The CDR3 extends over 20 amino acids. The CDR3 spells CSVFSPRLAGGLKLGNEQFF. In DNA, the CDR3 is TGCAGCGTTTTTTCCCCGAGACTAGCGGGGGGTCTAAAGTTAGGCAATGAGCAGTTCTTC.